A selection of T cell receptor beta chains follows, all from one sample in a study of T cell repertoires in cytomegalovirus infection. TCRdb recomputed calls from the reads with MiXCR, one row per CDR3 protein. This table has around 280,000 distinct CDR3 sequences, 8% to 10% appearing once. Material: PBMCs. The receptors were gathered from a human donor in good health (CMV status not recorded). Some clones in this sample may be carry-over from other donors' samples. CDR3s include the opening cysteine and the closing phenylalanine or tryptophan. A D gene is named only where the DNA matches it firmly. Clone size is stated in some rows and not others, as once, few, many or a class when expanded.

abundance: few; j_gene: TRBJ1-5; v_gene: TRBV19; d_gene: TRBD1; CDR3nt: TGTGCCAGTAGTGTCCGGGACAGTAATCAGCCCCAGCATTTT; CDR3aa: CASSVRDSNQPQHF
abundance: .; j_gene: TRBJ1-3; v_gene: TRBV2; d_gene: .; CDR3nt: TGTGCCAGCAGTGGGAAAAGGAACACCATATATTTT; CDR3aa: CASSGKRNTIYF
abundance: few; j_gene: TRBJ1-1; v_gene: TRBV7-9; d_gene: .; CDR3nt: TGTGCCAGCAGCCCAGCAGGCCGACCGTTAGGGGACACTGAAGCTTTCTTT; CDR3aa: CASSPAGRPLGDTEAFF
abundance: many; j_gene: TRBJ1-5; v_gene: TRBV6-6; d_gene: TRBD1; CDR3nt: TGTGCCAGCAGTTACCGAGGACAGGGGAATCAGCCCCAGCATTTT; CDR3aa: CASSYRGQGNQPQHF
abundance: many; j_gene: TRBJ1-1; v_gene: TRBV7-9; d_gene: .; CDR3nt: TGTGCCAGCAGCGACGGCCGATGGGGCACTTATAACACTGAAGCTTTCTTT; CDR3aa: CASSDGRWGTYNTEAFF
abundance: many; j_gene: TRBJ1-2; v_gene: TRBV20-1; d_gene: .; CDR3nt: TGCAGTGCACCTTTATTGGACCATCGTGGCTACACCTTC; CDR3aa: CSAPLLDHRGYTF
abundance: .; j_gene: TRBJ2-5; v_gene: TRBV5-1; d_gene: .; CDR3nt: TGCGCCAGCAGCTTGGCCAGTGGTCGTGGAGAGACCCAGTACTTC; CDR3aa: CASSLASGRGETQYF
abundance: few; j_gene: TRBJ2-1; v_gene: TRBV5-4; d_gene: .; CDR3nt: TGTGCCAGCAGCTTGGTAGGGGGGGACTACAATGAGCAGTTCTTC; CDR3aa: CASSLVGGDYNEQFF
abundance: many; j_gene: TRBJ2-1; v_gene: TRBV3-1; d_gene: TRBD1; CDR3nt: TGTGCCAGCAGACCCGGCAGGGGGCGCAACAATGAGCAGTTCTTC; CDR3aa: CASRPGRGRNNEQFF
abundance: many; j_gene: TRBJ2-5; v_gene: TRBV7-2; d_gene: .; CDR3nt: TGTGCCAGCAGCTTTCTCAGGGTTGAAGAAGAGACCCAGTACTTC; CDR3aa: CASSFLRVEEETQYF
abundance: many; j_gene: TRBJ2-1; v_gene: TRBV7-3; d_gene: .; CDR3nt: TGTGCCAGCAGCTTAGGGGGGGCCTTCAACAATGAGCAGTTCTTC; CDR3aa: CASSLGGAFNNEQFF
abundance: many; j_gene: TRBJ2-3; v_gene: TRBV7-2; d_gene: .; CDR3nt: TGTGCCAGCAGCGCCTTCACAGATACGCAGTATTTT; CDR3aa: CASSAFTDTQYF
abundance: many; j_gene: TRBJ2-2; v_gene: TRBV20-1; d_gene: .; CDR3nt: TGCAGTGCGCCGAGGCGGAGGGGTTCCGGGGAGCTGTTTTTT; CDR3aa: CSAPRRRGSGELFF
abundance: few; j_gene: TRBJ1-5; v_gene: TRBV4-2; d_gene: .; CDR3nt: TGTGCCAGCAGCCAGGAGGGGATTAGCAATCAGCCCCAGCATTTT; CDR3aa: CASSQEGISNQPQHF
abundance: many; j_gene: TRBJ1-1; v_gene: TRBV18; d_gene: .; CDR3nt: TGTGCCAGCTCACCCGCTCAGCAGGTAGAAGCTTTCTTT; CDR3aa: CASSPAQQVEAFF
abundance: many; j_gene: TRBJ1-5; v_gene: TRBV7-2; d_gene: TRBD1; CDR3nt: TGTGCCAGCAGCTTACCACACAGGGGAGTCGGTAGCAATCAGCCCCAGCATTTT; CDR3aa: CASSLPHRGVGSNQPQHF
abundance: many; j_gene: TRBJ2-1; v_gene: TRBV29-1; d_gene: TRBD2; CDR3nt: TGCAGCGTTGAGGGGGGAATGGGTCCGGGACTACGACAATTC; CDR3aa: CSVEGGMGPGLRQF
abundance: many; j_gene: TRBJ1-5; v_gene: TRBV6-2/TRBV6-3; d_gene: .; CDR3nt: TGTGCCAGCAGTTATCCCCAGGGCGGTCAGCCCCAGCATTTT; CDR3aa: CASSYPQGGQPQHF
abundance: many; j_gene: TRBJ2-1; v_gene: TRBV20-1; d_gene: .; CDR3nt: TGCAGTGCTAGAGATGTTGGCCCAACTTTTTACAATGAGCAGTTCTTC; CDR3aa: CSARDVGPTFYNEQFF